These 9 T cell receptor beta chains originate from one sample sequenced in a study of blood T cell repertoires in COVID-19. Here immunoSEQ multiplex PCR was the method, and the copy in TCRdb shows in-frame clones only, minus some. This table holds 250,000 to 350,000 clones, 70% to 90% found once. Sequencing was done on a sample of PBMCs or T cells enriched from blood (not recorded which). All receptors come from a woman aged 60-75 years in a cohort exposed to, infected with or recovered from COVID-19 (not recorded which).

This clone was seen just once. The chain combines TRBV27 with TRBJ1-1; D not resolved. Germline CDR1 MNHEY, CDR2 SMNVEV (reference sequence). The CDR3 extends over 13 amino acids. V was pared by 5 bases and J by 3 bases, with 10 bases between. The CDR3 bases are TGTGCCAGCAGTCTCACTCGGGACACTGAAGCTTTCTTT. Protein: CASSLTRDTEAFF.

This clone was recorded once. The chain recombines TRBV5-1 with TRBJ2-7; 9 bases map to TRBD1. J was trimmed by 6 bases and V by 0 bases; bases with no gene match: 7. Germline lookup yields CDR1 SGHRS and CDR2 YFSETQ. The CDR3 runs to 15 residues. The CDR3 nucleotides read TGCGCCAGCAGCTTGGGGACAGGGGTCGAGGGCGAGCAGTACTTC. It specifies CASSLGTGVEGEQYF.

The chain employs TRBV3-1 (or the pseudogene TRBV3-2) and TRBJ1-4; TRBD1 matches 7 bases. CDR1 and CDR2 (germline): LGHDT, YNNKEL (reference sequence). CDR3 length equals 14 residues. The V segment lost 0 bases and the J segment 10 bases; nucleotides outside the gene matches: 5. CDR3 nucleotides: TGTGCCAGCAGCCAAGAATACAGGGGTGGAAAACTGTTTTTT. It yields the protein CASSQEYRGGKLFF.

The J gene is TRBJ1-1, the V gene TRBV18; 10 positions match TRBD1. The CDR3 spans 15 residues. CDR1 and CDR2 (germline): KGHSH, LQKENI. V lost 4 bases to trimming and J lost 4 bases; unmatched junction nucleotides: 6. The CDR3: CASSHDRGPGTEAFF. DNA for the CDR3: TGTGCCAGCTCACACGACAGGGGGCCAGGCACTGAAGCTTTCTTT.

V usage is TRBV7-2 and J usage is TRBJ2-7, with 10 bases identical to TRBD1. J was trimmed by 2 bases and V by 0 bases; bases with no gene match: 4. The CDR3 is 16 amino acids. CDR1 and CDR2 from the germline V gene are SGHTA and FQGNSA. The DNA of the CDR3 is TGTGCCAGCAGCTTAGCGACCGGGACAGGGGCCTACGAGCAGTACTTC. It codes for CASSLATGTGAYEQYF.

The chain uses TRBV25-1 and TRBJ1-3; TRBD1 is a possible D gene (6 bases). The CDR3 contains 17 residues. The germline V gene has CDR1 MGHDK and CDR2 SYGVNS. V was shortened by 1 base and J by 1 base, with 14 bases between the two germline ends. As DNA, the CDR3 is TGTGCCAGCAGTGAATCATTGGGGGACACTTCTGGAAACACCATATATTTT. This sequence encodes CASSESLGDTSGNTIYF.

The chain is built from TRBV7-2 and TRBJ2-3, with D possibly being TRBD2 (5 bases). Looked up from germline, CDR1 is SGHTA and CDR2 is FQGNSA. This CDR3 is 15 amino acids long. Trimming removed 2 bases from V and 0 bases from J, with 9 bases in between. The DNA for the CDR3 is TGTGCCAGCAGCTTAAAGACGGGGAGCACAGATACGCAGTATTTT. Amino acid sequence: CASSLKTGSTDTQYF.

The gene calls are TRBV5-1 and TRBJ2-7, with D possibly being TRBD2 (5 bases). This CDR3 region has 14 residues. The germline gives CDR1 SGHRS, CDR2 YFSETQ. Trimming pared 7 bases from V and 3 bases from J, leaving 17 bases between. The CDR3 is CASALTSTSYEQYF. The CDR3 nucleotides are TGCGCCAGCGCCCTCACTAGTACGAGCTACGAGCAGTACTTC.

The chain is built from TRBV24-1 and TRBJ1-2, with 9 bases lining up with TRBD1. Germline assignment: CDR1 KGHDR and CDR2 SFDVKD. After removal of 7 bases from V and 9 bases from J, the junction contained 8 bases not matched to a gene. The length of the CDR3 is 13 residues. CDR3 nucleotides: TGTGCCACCAGCGGGGACAGGGCGGGAAGCTACACCTTC. Translated: CATSGDRAGSYTF.